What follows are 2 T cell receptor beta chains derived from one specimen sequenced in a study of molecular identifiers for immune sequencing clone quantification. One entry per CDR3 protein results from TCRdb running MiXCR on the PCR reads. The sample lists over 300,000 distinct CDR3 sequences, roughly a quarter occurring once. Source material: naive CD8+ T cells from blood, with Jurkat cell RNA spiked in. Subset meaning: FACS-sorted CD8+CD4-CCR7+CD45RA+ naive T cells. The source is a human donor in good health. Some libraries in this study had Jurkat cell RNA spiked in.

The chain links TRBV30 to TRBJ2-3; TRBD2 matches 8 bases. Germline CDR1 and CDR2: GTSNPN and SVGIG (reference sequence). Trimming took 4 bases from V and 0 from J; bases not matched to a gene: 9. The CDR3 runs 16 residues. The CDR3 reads CAWTRGGTSSTDTQYF. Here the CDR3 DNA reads TGTGCCTGGACCCGCGGGGGGACCTCGAGCACAGATACGCAGTATTTT.

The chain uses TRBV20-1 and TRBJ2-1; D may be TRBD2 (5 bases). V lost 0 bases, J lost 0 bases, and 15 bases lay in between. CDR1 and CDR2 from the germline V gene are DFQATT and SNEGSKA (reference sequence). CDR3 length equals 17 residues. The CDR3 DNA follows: TGCAGTGCTAGAGATCGGGCTGGACTTAGCTCCTACAATGAGCAGTTCTTC. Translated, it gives CSARDRAGLSSYNEQFF.